This passage covers 19 T cell receptor beta chains from one sample sequenced in a study of human T cells and chemical hapten exposure. TCRdb re-called the RACE reads through MiXCR, storing one row per CDR3 protein. Of approximately 95,000 distinct CDR3 sequences in the sample, about an eighth were seen once. Time point denoted: patch test 2, 6 weeks after DPC sensitization. Treatment in this sample: therapeutic diphenylcyclopropenone sensitization with weekly scalp DPC. The material was whole blood, obtained in connection with sensitization to the hapten diphenylcyclopropenone (DPC). Receptor source: a woman aged 40 to 50 with alopecia areata. Some clones in this sample may be carry-over from other donors' samples.

V is TRBV20-1 and J is TRBJ1-5; D gene unclear. The CDR3 runs 12 residues. The V and J ends lost 3 bases and 0 bases respectively, with 3 bases between them. Per germline, CDR1 DFQATT and CDR2 SNEGSKA (reference sequence). The DNA of the CDR3 is TGCAGTGCTAGGTATAGCAATCAGCCCCAGCATTTT. Translating gives CSARYSNQPQHF.

This chain connects TRBV29-1 to TRBJ2-2; TRBD2 is a possible D gene (6 bases). Trimming left V 7 bases short and J 6 bases short, with 9 bases between. The germline gives CDR1 SQVTM, CDR2 ANQGSEA. The CDR3 runs to 11 residues. The CDR3 sequence is CSGGEAGELFF. The DNA for the CDR3 is TGCAGCGGAGGGGAGGCCGGGGAGCTGTTTTTT.

This clonotype was counted ten times or more. V and J are TRBV6-1 and TRBJ2-2; TRBD2 aligns across 7 bases. CDR3 size: 16 residues. Germline V lookup: CDR1 MNHNS, CDR2 SASEGT. With 4 bases clipped from V and 3 bases from J, the junction kept 8 bases outside the gene matches. The CDR3 nucleotides are TGTGCCAGCAGTGGACCACCAGGGAGGGACACCGGGGAGCTGTTTTTT. This codes for CASSGPPGRDTGELFF.

This clonotype was observed many times. The chain carries TRBV6-2 or TRBV6-3 and TRBJ2-1; D might be TRBD2 (6 bases). The CDR3 totals 18 residues. Germline loops: CDR1 MNHEY, CDR2 SVGEGT. V was pared by 0 bases and J by 4 bases, with 19 bases between. CDR3 amino acids: CASSYSFFGTGDYNEQFF. The CDR3 DNA reads TGTGCCAGCAGTTACTCGTTCTTCGGGACGGGGGATTACAATGAGCAGTTCTTC.

The chain employs TRBV5-1 and TRBJ2-1; D is ambiguous. CDR1 is SGHRS, CDR2 YFSETQ, per germline. This CDR3 comprises 13 residues. V was trimmed by 4 bases and J by 11 bases, leaving 16 bases between them. The CDR3 spells CASSPTLGFQQFF. For the CDR3, the DNA is TGCGCCAGCAGCCCCACCCTCGGCTTTCAGCAGTTCTTC. Full variable domain (missing parts from reference TRBV5-1 and TRBJ2-1): KAGVTQTPRYLIKTRGQQVTLSCSPISGHRSVSWYQQTPGQGLQFLFEYFSETQRNKGNFPGRFSGRQFSNSRSEMNVSTLELGDSALYLCASSPTLGFQQFFGPGTRLTVL.

This clonotype was detected only a few times. V usage is TRBV7-2 and J usage is TRBJ2-7; 14 bases fit TRBD2. CDR1 SGHTA and CDR2 FQGNSA come from the germline V gene. The CDR3 totals 15 residues. The trim removed 4 bases at V and 3 bases at J, leaving 2 bases unmatched. CDR3 DNA: TGTGCCAGCAGCTCCGGACTAGCGGGAGGCTACGAGCAGTACTTC. Protein product: CASSSGLAGGYEQYF.

This sequence joins TRBV12-3 or TRBV12-4 and TRBJ2-7, with a weak D call TRBD1 (6 bases). V shed 5 bases and J shed 0 bases, with 17 bases lying between them. The CDR3 runs 16 residues. This chain's CDR3 is CASSTETGPPSYEQYF. CDR3 sequence (DNA): TGTGCCAGCAGTACCGAGACAGGACCCCCCTCCTACGAGCAGTACTTC.

The sample holds many counts of this clonotype. The rearrangement links TRBV6-5 to TRBJ2-7; TRBD1 matches at 9 bases. Per the germline V gene, CDR1 is MNHEY and CDR2 is SVGAGI. CDR3 length: 16 amino acids. The V and J ends lost 4 bases and 2 bases, in that order; junction bases with no gene match: 9. The CDR3 DNA is TGTGCCAGCAGTTTACCCCCCGGGACAGGGACCTACGAGCAGTACTTC. It is translated as CASSLPPGTGTYEQYF.

The table lists this clonotype with a few counts. The V and J genes are TRBV6-1 and TRBJ1-5, with D possibly TRBD1 on 5 matching bases. The CDR3 has 15 residues. CDR1 is MNHNS and CDR2 is SASEGT in the germline V gene. V was pared by 10 bases and J by 1 base, with 17 bases between. CDR3 residues: CATDFREVSNQPQHF. The DNA for the CDR3 is TGTGCCACCGATTTCAGGGAGGTAAGCAATCAGCCCCAGCATTTT.

The chain employs TRBV5-5 and TRBJ2-4; TRBD1 agrees at 8 bases. Germline CDR1 is SGHKS and CDR2 is YYEKEE (reference sequence). The CDR3 is made up of 12 amino acids. The V and J ends lost 3 bases and 8 bases, in that order; junction bases with no gene match: 1. Here the CDR3 DNA reads TGTGCCAGCAGCTACAGGGGGGACATTCAGTACTTC. Translated: CASSYRGDIQYF.

This clonotype was picked up many times. The CDR3: CASSLGQGLGGYTF. CDR3 coding DNA: TGTGCCAGCAGCCTGGGACAGGGCTTGGGTGGCTACACCTTC. This chain joins TRBV27 and TRBJ1-2, with 9 bases aligning to TRBD1. With V trimmed by 6 bases and J by 7 bases, 9 bases remained unmatched. This CDR3 region has 14 residues. Germline loops: CDR1 MNHEY, CDR2 SMNVEV (reference sequence).

This clonotype was seen more than once but under ten times. CDR3 amino acids: CASSLQGLAADEQFF. Written as DNA, the CDR3 is TGTGCCAGCAGCCTCCAGGGACTAGCCGCGGATGAGCAGTTCTTC. The chain has TRBV7-2 and TRBJ2-1; 9 bases map to TRBD2. V was pared by 5 bases and J by 8 bases, with 10 bases of the junction left unmatched. Germline V gene lookup returns CDR1 SGHTA and CDR2 FQGNSA. The CDR3 covers 15 residues.

This clonotype was seen repeatedly, ten times or more. The CDR3 loop reads CASSVDSYSNQPQHF. Here the CDR3 DNA reads TGTGCCAGCAGCGTCGACAGTTATAGCAATCAGCCCCAGCATTTT. The chain has TRBV9 and TRBJ1-5; the D gene is possibly TRBD1 (5 bases). Trimming stripped 2 bases from V and 0 bases from J, with 9 bases between. CDR1 is SGDLS, CDR2 YYNGEE, per germline. The CDR3 totals 15 residues.

Only a few counts were recorded for this clonotype. The junction differs from germline at one of its ends, possibly a read error. The chain combines TRBV5-4 with TRBJ1-2; D might be TRBD1 (6 bases). The CDR3 covers 12 residues. CDR1 is SGHNT and CDR2 is YYREEE in the germline V gene (reference sequence). The CDR3 spells CASSWGQGEAIF. The CDR3 bases are TGTGCCAGCAGCTGGGGGCAGGGAGAAGCAATCTTC.

J is TRBJ1-5 and V is TRBV20-1; D is ambiguous. V dropped 3 bases and J dropped 1 base, with 16 bases sitting between them. Germline V gene sequence: CDR1 DFQATT, CDR2 SNEGSKA (reference sequence). The CDR3 spans 16 residues. In DNA, the CDR3 is TGCAGTGCTAGTTCTTTGGGTTTGCGGAGCAATCAGCCCCAGCATTTT. This translates into CSASSLGLRSNQPQHF.

This clonotype appeared a few times. The chain couples TRBV12-3 or TRBV12-4 to TRBJ2-7, with a possible D match to TRBD1 (5 bases). Trimming removed 6 bases from V and 6 bases from J, with 12 bases in between. This CDR3 region has 12 residues. CDR3 in DNA: TGTGCCAGCAGCCTTTTCAGGGCCGAGCAGTACTTC. Encoded protein: CASSLFRAEQYF.

There are many counts of this clonotype. A much larger clone sits a single nucleotide away, making a read error possible. In this CDR3 the conserved last residue, phenylalanine or tryptophan, is missing, so a read error is likely. This sequence joins TRBV6-5 and TRBJ1-1; no clear D. This CDR3 contains 15 residues. Trimming pared 5 bases from V and 1 base from J, leaving 14 bases between. Per germline, CDR1 MNHEY and CDR2 SVGAGI. The CDR3 spells CASSTTVFRNTEAFS. The CDR3, as DNA: TGTGCCAGCAGTACCACAGTTTTTCGGAACACTGAAGCTTTCTCT.

This chain links TRBV5-4 with TRBJ1-1; TRBD1 agrees at 7 bases. CDR1 is SGHNT and CDR2 is YYREEE in the germline V gene (reference sequence). J was trimmed by 3 bases and V by 4 bases; bases with no gene match: 18. The CDR3 runs to 18 residues. CDR3 region: CASSLRRATGAKDTEAFF. CDR3 in DNA: TGTGCCAGCAGCCTTAGACGGGCAACAGGGGCAAAGGACACTGAAGCTTTCTTT.

The chain carries TRBV19 and TRBJ2-7; 7 bases line up with TRBD1. The ends lost 5 bases at V and 3 bases at J; junction bases unmatched: 4. The CDR3 has 13 residues. The germline V gene has CDR1 LNHDA and CDR2 SQIVND (reference sequence). This CDR3 reads CASSEGAHYEQYF. The CDR3, as DNA: TGTGCCAGTAGTGAGGGGGCCCACTACGAGCAGTACTTC.